The source of this T cell receptor (beta chain) is a study of cytomegalovirus exposure and HLA in healthy donors (dated by TCRdb to 2017 to 2019). For the wider study: In an earlier analysis of approximately 640 of the donors, around 290 Gb of sequence data and just under 120 million unique TCR beta sequences from some 170 million T cells were reported. Class I and class II HLA loci were covered by the typing at four-digit resolution. Because of strong linkage in the cohort, roughly five DR-DQ haplotypes were treated as single units for association and clustering. Of the roughly 410 genotyped donors, 75% to 85% were placed in the genetic ancestry cluster associated with self-reported Caucasian donors. In addition to the first cohort of 666 subjects, a separate validation cohort of about 120 different subjects was used. The study profiled the T cell repertoires of 666 subjects by immunosequencing and related them to cytomegalovirus serostatus. An early release covering 500 to 750 HLA-typed donors comprised about 300 gigabases of sequencing data and tens of millions of unique TCR sequences. In a later analysis, previously published TCR beta repertoires from 550 to 700 donors were re-analyzed and high-resolution HLA genotyping was added so that TCR occurrence patterns could be studied. Typing coverage varied by locus: roughly 620-640 donors for A, B, C, DRB1 and DQB1; roughly 560 for DQA1; more than 600 for DPA1; approximately 450 for DPB1. The study was designed to test whether signatures of past pathogen exposure could be identified by cataloging public T cell receptors. Every discovery cohort repertoire had been produced on one sequencing platform. An earlier analysis of fewer than 700 of the donors applied high-throughput TCR beta sequencing to assess whether each TCR beta V gene segment acted as functional or pseudogenic. High-throughput TCR immunosequencing, statistical association of individual TCRs with disease status, and machine learning were combined to predict cytomegalovirus infection status. Among some 400 genotyped donors of the cohort, an average of around 240,000 unique TCR beta nucleotide sequences were sequenced per donor, roughly 18% of them non-productive. Rather than drawing on any new phenotypic data, the later analysis identified candidate immune exposures from TCR beta sequences and the way those sequences occurred across donors. Alongside the repertoire data, information on donor age, sex, ethnicity and CMV serostatus was compiled. Genome-wide SNP genotypes for about 65% of the 666 donors were used in a later genetic analysis, which treated that subset as a discovery cohort.

Libraries were prepared through the immunoSEQ multiplex PCR assay. For the multiplex PCR, a mixture combining 60 forward primers for TCR Vbeta segments and 13 reverse primers for TCR Jbeta segments was used. The CDR3 region of rearranged TCR beta genes was amplified from genomic DNA with a multiplex PCR assay. On the Illumina HiSeq System, the amplified TCR beta libraries were sequenced as 87-base-pair reads. The source study handled its data this way. In a later analysis, approximately 74 million unique TCR beta chains were counted across the 650 to 750 repertoires, and around 11 million of these chains were shared by at least two donors. Raw reads were error-corrected and collapsed into unique sequences by a nearest-neighbor algorithm in which closely related sequences were merged to remove PCR and sequencing errors. V, D and J gene segments were assigned by aligning CDR3 sequences to IMGT reference sequences. Each retained sequence needed at least a six-nucleotide match to both a V gene segment and a J gene segment. A rearrangement counted as productive if the CDR3 had no stop codons and remained in frame with V and J, and every other rearrangement counted as non-productive. Following IMGT convention, CDR3 was defined as the stretch from the second conserved V-encoded cysteine to the conserved J-encoded phenylalanine. Sequences without an unambiguous match to a single V gene segment were excluded from the earlier analysis of a few hundred of the donors. An earlier analysis of about 600 of the donors called V segments functional above 56.7% productive rearrangements and segregating when the between-donor standard deviation exceeded 5%. A statistical classification framework was built to diagnose cytomegalovirus status from the catalog of TCR beta chain sequences. In a later analysis, TCR nucleotide sequences were compared against IMGT/GENE-DB human TR gene sequences so that V and J genes could be assigned. The TCRdist pipeline was used in a later analysis to assign CDR3 sequences and most-parsimonious VDJ recombination scenarios. In a later analysis, every TCR beta chain was defined by the combination of its CDR3 amino acid sequence and its V-gene family, and reads without a unique V-gene family were dropped. A later analysis removed 550 to 700 highly shared, low-generation-probability nucleotide sequences to deal with suspected cross-contamination and a sequencing artifact. In a later analysis, a clonal expansion index for each public chain was calculated from normalized within-repertoire ranks of inferred template counts. A later analysis computed generation probabilities with a VDJ recombination model fitted to out-of-frame rearrangements, and checked the results against IGoR. A later analysis scored TCR-TCR, TCR-HLA and TCR-CMV co-occurrence with hypergeometric tests, applying a repertoire-size bias correction to TCR pairs. In a later analysis, false discovery rates were estimated by permuting HLA or CMV assignments 20 times. In a later analysis, co-occurring TCRs were grouped using DBSCAN, and TCRdist sequence similarity was added for clustering within HLA-allele-positive subsets. Repertoires with fewer than 30,000 or more than 120,000 public chains, plus five repertoires with anomalous nucleotide sharing, were excluded from co-occurrence clustering. Here the immuneACCESS table is served through TCRdb, limited to in-frame sequences with V and J called. Missing clones are a known gap in these copies; in checked studies unresolved V genes cover under half, and the rest lacks a known reason. D and trimming were read from the DNA, whereas the V and J calls and clone size are those reported in that table. The sample yields 100,000 to 150,000 clones; 70% to 90% were counted once. The ten most abundant clones make up under 6% of the sample.

A note on this clone: No antigen is known for it. It has no much larger one-base neighbor in the sample; base qualities were not kept.

Findings and caveats that apply to the study as a whole: When HLA alleles, especially DR and DQ, strongly co-occurred, attributing TCR associations to individual alleles was difficult. Roughly uniform sequencing depth across donors was assumed in presence/absence analyses, although this assumption may not hold. In a later analysis, most CMV-associated TCR beta chains were found to appear HLA-restricted, with HLA associations seemingly driven largely by CMV exposure. In vitro tests confirmed that three of the cytomegalovirus-associated TCR beta chains recognize cytomegalovirus antigens. A further reported finding was that TCR beta sequences accurately predicted the HLA-A and HLA-B alleles for most subjects in the first cohort. CMV serostatus was the only immune exposure information available for the cohort. Correlated functional status among segregating V segments might be attributable to linkage disequilibrium, but an unknown experimental factor could not be ruled out. A later analysis found that TCR association rates varied across HLA loci, with DRB1 alleles showing the most associated TCRs and HLA-C alleles the fewest. At a false discovery rate of 0.05, a later analysis linked some 17,000 TCR beta sequences to specific HLA alleles. In both the original and validation cohorts, the classifier was reported to diagnose cytomegalovirus status with high specificity and sensitivity. Most TCR sequences were observed very rarely across donors, whereas some public TCRs were present in many individuals. The authors suggested that the approach could potentially be generalized to other disease states and immunological phenotypes. According to a later genetic analysis, donors in an Asian-associated ancestry cluster had fewer N-insertions in productive TCRs than the approximately 650-donor mean. Because the 87-base-pair reads could not distinguish some IMGT-functional V segments, including TRBV6-2 and TRBV6-3, those segments were excluded. In a later analysis, HLA-associated TCR beta chains showed more clonal expansion and lower generation probabilities than non-associated chains that were equally common. The study gave a list of 150 to 200 TCR beta chains associated with cytomegalovirus. Several of the top co-occurrence clusters appeared to be linked to parvovirus B19, influenza, CMV and Epstein-Barr virus, according to a later analysis. Because counts were too low, about 17 rarely observed V segments, including chromosome 9 orphons, were excluded from the earlier analysis of some 540 of the donors. The sequencing pipeline was judged likely to have produced a cluster of highly shared sequence variants as a technical artifact. Because some donors lacked HLA typing at each locus, the association tests relied only on the typed subset. In a later genetic analysis, a missense DCLRE1C variant was associated with V-gene and J-gene trimming of TCR beta chains, and the association was replicated in an independent cohort. In an earlier analysis of some 550 of the donors, most TCR beta V segments were observed in productive rearrangements about 90% or about 30% of the time, broadly matching IMGT annotations. Only TCR beta chains were sequenced in this cohort, and the absence of alpha or paired-chain data limited detectable features.

The cohort was made up of about 610 healthy bone marrow donors. All cohort members were sampled while nominally healthy, although unrecorded immune exposures were likely present. The donor was CMV seropositive and was included in the group of 250 to 350 seropositive cohort members. Each donor provided a peripheral blood sample, and peripheral blood mononuclear cells were used for TCR beta sequencing. Genomic DNA extraction from the blood cell samples was performed with the Qiagen DNeasy Blood Extraction Kit. The CDR3 spans 14 residues, from the cysteine through the phenylalanine. Left in the record is the CDR3 DNA by itself, 42 bases read in frame from the first base. V loses 4 bases, J loses 7 bases, and the germline ends lie 14 bases apart. CDR1 SGHRS and CDR2 YFSETQ were looked up in the germline V gene.

This TCR was recovered from a woman aged 40 to 55 in good health and CMV-seropositive. Sample: PBMCs. This chain joins TRBV5-1 to TRBJ1-4, with no D gene named confidently. The nucleotide sequence is given as TGCGCCAGCAGCAATCCAGTGAAACGTGAAAAACTGTTTTTT. The resulting protein is CASSNPVKREKLFF. The entire variable domain, with the stretches around the CDR3 drawn from the reference TRBV5-1 and TRBJ1-4 proteins, is KAGVTQTPRYLIKTRGQQVTLSCSPISGHRSVSWYQQTPGQGLQFLFEYFSETQRNKGNFPGRFSGRQFSNSRSEMNVSTLELGDSALYLCASSNPVKREKLFFGSGTQLSVL.